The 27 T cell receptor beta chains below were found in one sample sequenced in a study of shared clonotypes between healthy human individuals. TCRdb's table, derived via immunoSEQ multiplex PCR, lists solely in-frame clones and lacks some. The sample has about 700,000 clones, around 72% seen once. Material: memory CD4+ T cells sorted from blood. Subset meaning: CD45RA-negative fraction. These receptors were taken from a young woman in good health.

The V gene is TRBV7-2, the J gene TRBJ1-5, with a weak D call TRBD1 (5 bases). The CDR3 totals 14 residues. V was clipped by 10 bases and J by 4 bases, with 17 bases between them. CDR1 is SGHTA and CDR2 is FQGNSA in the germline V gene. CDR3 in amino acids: CAIARGGTNQPQHF. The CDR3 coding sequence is TGTGCCATTGCCCGGGGGGGGACTAATCAGCCCCAGCATTTT.

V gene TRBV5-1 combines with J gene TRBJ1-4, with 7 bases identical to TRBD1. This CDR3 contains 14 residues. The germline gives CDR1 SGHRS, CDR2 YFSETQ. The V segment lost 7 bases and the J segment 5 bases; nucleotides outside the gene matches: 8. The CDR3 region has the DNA TGCGCCAGCGGACCGGGACAGATAAATGAAAAACTGTTTTTT. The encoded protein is CASGPGQINEKLFF. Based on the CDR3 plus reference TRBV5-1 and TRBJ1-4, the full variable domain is KAGVTQTPRYLIKTRGQQVTLSCSPISGHRSVSWYQQTPGQGLQFLFEYFSETQRNKGNFPGRFSGRQFSNSRSEMNVSTLELGDSALYLCASGPGQINEKLFFGSGTQLSVL.

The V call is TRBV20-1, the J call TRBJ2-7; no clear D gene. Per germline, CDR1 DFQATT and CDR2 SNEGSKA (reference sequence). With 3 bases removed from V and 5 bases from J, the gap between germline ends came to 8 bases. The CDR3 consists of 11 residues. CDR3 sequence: CSASLVNEQYF. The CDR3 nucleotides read TGCAGTGCTAGCCTCGTCAACGAGCAGTACTTC.

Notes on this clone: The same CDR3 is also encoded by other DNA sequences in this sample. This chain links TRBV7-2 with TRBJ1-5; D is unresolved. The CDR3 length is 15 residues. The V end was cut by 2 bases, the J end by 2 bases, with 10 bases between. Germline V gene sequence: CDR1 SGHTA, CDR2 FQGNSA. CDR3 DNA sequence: TGTGCCAGCAGCTTATCGGTCCTAGGCAATCAGCCCCAGCATTTT. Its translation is CASSLSVLGNQPQHF.

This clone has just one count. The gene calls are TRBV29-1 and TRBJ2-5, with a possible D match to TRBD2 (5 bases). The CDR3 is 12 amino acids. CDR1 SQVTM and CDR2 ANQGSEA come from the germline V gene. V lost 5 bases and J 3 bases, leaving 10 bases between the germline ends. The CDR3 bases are TGCAGCGTTTCGACGGAGGAAGAGACCCAGTACTTC. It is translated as CSVSTEEETQYF.

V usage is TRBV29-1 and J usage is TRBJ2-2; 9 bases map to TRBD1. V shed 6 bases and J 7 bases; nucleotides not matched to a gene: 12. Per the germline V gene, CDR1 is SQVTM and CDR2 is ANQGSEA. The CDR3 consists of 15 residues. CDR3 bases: TGCAGCGTCCCTCTCCACAGGGGGCTAGGCGGGGAGCTGTTTTTT. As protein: CSVPLHRGLGGELFF.

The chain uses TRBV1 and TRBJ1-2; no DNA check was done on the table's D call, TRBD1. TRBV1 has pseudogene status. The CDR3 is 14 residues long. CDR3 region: CTSSQVTGCCGYTF. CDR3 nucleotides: TGCACCAGCAGTCAAGTGACAGGGTGCTGTGGCTACACCTTC.

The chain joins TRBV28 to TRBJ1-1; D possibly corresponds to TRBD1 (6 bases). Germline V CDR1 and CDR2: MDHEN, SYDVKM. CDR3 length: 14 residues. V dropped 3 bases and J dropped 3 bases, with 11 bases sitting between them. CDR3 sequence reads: CASSLQGTYTEAFF. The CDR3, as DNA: TGTGCCAGCAGTTTGCAGGGGACGTACACTGAAGCTTTCTTT.

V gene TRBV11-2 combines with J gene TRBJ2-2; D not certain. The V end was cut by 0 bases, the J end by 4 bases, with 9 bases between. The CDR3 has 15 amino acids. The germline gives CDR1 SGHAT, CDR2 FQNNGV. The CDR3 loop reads CASSLDRHSTGELFF. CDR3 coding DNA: TGTGCCAGCAGCTTAGATCGGCATAGCACCGGGGAGCTGTTTTTT.

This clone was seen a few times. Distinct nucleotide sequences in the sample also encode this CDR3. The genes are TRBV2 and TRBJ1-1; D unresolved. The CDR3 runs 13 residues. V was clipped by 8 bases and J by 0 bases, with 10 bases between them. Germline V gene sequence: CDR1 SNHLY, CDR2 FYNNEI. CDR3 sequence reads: CASSRGLNTEAFF. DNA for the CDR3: TGTGCCAGCTCACGAGGGTTGAACACTGAAGCTTTCTTT.

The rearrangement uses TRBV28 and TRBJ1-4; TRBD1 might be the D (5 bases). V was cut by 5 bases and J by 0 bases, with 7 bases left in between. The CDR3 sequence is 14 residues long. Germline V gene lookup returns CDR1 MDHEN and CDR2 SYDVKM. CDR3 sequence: CASSDSATNEKLFF. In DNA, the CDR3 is TGTGCCAGCAGTGACAGCGCAACTAATGAAAAACTGTTTTTT.

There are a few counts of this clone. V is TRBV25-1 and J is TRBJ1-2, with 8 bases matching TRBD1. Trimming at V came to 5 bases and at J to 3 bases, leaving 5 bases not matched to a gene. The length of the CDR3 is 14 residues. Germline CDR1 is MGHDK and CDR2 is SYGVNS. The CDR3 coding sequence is TGTGCCAGCAGTCTCCCGACAGGGGACTATGGCTACACCTTC. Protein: CASSLPTGDYGYTF.

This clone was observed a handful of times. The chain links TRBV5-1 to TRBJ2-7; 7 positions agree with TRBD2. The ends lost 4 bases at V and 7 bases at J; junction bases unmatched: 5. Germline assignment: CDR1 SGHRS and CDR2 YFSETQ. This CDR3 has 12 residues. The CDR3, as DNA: TGCGCCAGCAGCCAGCGGGGCGAGGAGCAGTACTTC. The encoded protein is CASSQRGEEQYF.

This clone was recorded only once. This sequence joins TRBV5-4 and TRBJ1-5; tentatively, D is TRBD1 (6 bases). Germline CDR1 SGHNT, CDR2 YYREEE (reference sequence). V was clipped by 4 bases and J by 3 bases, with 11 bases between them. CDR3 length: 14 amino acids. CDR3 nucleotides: TGTGCCAGCAGCAAACAGGGTGCCAATCAGCCCCAGCATTTT. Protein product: CASSKQGANQPQHF.

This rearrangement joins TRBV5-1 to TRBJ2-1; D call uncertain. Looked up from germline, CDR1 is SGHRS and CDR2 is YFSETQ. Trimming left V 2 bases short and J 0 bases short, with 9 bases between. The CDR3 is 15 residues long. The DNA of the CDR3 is TGCGCCAGCAGCTTTGCTAAGAGCTCCTACAATGAGCAGTTCTTC. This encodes CASSFAKSSYNEQFF. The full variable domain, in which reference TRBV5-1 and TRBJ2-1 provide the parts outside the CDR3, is KAGVTQTPRYLIKTRGQQVTLSCSPISGHRSVSWYQQTPGQGLQFLFEYFSETQRNKGNFPGRFSGRQFSNSRSEMNVSTLELGDSALYLCASSFAKSSYNEQFFGPGTRLTVL.

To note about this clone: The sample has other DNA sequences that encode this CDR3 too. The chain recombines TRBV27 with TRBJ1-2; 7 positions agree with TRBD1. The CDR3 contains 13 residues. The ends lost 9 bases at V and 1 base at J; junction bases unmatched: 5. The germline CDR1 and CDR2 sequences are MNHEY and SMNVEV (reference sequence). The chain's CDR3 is CASRDSLNYGYTF. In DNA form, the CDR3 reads TGTGCCAGTAGGGACAGCCTTAACTATGGCTACACCTTC.

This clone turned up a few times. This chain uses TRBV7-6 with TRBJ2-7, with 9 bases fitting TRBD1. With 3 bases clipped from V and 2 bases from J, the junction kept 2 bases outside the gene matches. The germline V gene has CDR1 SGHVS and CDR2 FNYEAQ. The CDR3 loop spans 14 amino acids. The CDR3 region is CASSLGTGPYEQYF. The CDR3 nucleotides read TGTGCCAGCAGCTTGGGGACAGGGCCCTACGAGCAGTACTTC.

CDR3 DNA: TGTGCCAGCAGTCGACTAGCGGGAGAGCCAGATACGCAGTATTTT. Translation gives CASSRLAGEPDTQYF. The rearrangement uses TRBV28 and TRBJ2-3, with 12 bases identical to TRBD2. Germline CDR1 reads MDHEN; CDR2 reads SYDVKM. The ends lost 5 bases at V and 4 bases at J; junction bases unmatched: 4. This CDR3 contains 15 residues.

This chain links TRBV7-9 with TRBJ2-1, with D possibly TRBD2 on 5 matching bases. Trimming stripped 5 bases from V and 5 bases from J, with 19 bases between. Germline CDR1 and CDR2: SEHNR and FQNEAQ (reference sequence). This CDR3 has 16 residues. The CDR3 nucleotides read TGTGCCAGCAGCAGTAGGGAGCGGCCGGGCGACAATGAGCAGTTCTTC. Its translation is CASSSRERPGDNEQFF. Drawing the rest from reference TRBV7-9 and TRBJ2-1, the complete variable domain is DTGVSQNPRHKITKRGQNVTFRCDPISEHNRLYWYRQTLGQGPEFLTYFQNEAQLEKSRLLSDRFSAERPKGSFSTLEIQRTEQGDSAMYLCASSSRERPGDNEQFFGPGTRLTVL.

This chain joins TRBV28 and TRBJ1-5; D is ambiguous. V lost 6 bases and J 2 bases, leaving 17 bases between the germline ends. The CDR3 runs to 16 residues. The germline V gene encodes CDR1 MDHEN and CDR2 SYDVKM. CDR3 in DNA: TGTGCCAGCAGGGTCCCTCCCGCTAAGGGCAATCAGCCCCAGCATTTT. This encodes CASRVPPAKGNQPQHF.

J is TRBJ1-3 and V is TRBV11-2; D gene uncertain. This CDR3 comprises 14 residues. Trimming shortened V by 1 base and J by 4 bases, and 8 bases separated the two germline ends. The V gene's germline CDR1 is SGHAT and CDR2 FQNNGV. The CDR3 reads CASSLVEAGNTIYF. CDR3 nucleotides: TGTGCCAGCAGCTTAGTGGAGGCGGGAAACACCATATATTTT.

In DNA, the CDR3 is TGTGCCAGCAGCAACCGGGACAGGCTCCACGAGCAGTACTTC. Amino acid sequence: CASSNRDRLHEQYF. V is TRBV11-1 and J is TRBJ2-7; 8 bases agree with TRBD1. The CDR3 extends over 14 amino acids. V was pared by 5 bases and J by 5 bases, with 8 bases of the junction left unmatched. In germline, CDR1 is SGHAT, CDR2 FQDESV (reference sequence).

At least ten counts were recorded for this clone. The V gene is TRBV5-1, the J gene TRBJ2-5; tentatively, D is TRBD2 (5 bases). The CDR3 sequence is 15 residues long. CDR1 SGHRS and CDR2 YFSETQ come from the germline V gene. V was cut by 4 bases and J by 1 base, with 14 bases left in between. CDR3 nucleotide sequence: TGCGCCAGCAGCCTACAAATTACTAGCCAAGAGACCCAGTACTTC. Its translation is CASSLQITSQETQYF.

CDR3 amino acids: CATSGTGSTQPQHF. In DNA, the CDR3 is TGTGCCACCTCCGGGACAGGCTCAACTCAGCCCCAGCATTTT. The V call is TRBV19, the J call TRBJ1-5; TRBD1 aligns across 8 bases. CDR1 and CDR2 (germline): LNHDA, SQIVND (reference sequence). The CDR3 consists of 14 residues. The trim removed 10 bases at V and 6 bases at J, leaving 11 bases unmatched.

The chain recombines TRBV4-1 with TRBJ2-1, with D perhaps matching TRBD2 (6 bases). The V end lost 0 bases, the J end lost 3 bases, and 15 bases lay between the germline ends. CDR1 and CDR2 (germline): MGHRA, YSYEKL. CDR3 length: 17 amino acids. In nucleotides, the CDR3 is TGCGCCAGCAGCCAAGATGGCAATAGCGGCAACTACAATGAGCAGTTCTTC. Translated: CASSQDGNSGNYNEQFF.

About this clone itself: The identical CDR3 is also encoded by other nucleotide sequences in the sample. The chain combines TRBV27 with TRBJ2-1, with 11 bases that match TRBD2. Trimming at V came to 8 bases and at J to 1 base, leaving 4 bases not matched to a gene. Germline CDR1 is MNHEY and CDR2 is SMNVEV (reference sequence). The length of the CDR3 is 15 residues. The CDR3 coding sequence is TGTGCCAGCGGACGACTAGCGGGGTCCTACAATGAGCAGTTCTTC. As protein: CASGRLAGSYNEQFF.

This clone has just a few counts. The CDR3 region has the DNA TGTGCCAGCAGCTTGGATGCTAGGGGTGATACGCAGTATTTT. Its protein is CASSLDARGDTQYF. The gene calls are TRBV5-6 and TRBJ2-3; D may be TRBD1 (5 bases). V lost 0 bases to trimming and J lost 6 bases, with 11 bases between them. The CDR3 sequence is 14 residues long. CDR1 is SGHDT, CDR2 YYEEEE, per germline.